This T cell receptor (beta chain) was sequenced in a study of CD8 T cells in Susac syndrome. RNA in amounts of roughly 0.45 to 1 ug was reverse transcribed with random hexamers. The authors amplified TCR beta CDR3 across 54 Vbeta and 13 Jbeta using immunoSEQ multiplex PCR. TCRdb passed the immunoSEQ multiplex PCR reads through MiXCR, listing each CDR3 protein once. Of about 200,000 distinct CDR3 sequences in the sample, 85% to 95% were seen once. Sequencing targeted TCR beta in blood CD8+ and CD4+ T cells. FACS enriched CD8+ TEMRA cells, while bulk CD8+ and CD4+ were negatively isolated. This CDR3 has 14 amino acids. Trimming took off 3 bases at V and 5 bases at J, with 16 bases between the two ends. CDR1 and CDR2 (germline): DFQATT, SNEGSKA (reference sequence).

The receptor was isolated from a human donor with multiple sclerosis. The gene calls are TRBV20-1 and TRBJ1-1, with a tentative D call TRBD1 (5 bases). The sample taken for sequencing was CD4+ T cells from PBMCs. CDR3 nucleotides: TGCAGTGCTAGGGGCGGGTCAGGGAATACTGAAGCTTTCTTT. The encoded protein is CSARGGSGNTEAFF.